A selection of T cell receptor beta chains follows, all from one sample in a study of blood T cell repertoires in COVID-19. Assay: immunoSEQ multiplex PCR; the TCRdb copy retains only in-frame clones and omits some. Counted here are 60,000 to 95,000 clones, roughly nine tenths occurring once; the ten biggest clones make up roughly 15%. The source material was peripheral blood. These receptors were taken from a woman aged 80 or over with active or convalescent COVID-19. Both conserved end residues are part of each CDR3. A D gene is named only where the DNA matches it firmly. The size entry is marked missing in some rows and otherwise reads once, few, many or a size class.

>.|TRBV7-3|.|TRBJ2-3
CASSLPSGEADTQYF
TGTGCCAGCAGCTTACCGTCTGGGGAGGCAGATACGCAGTATTTT
>.|TRBV24-1|.|TRBJ2-5
CATSDPTEYQETQYF
TGTGCCACCAGTGATCCGACTGAGTACCAAGAGACCCAGTACTTC
>TRBD1|TRBV24-1|.|TRBJ2-3
CATSDRLQGADTQYF
TGTGCCACCAGTGATCGACTACAGGGGGCTGATACGCAGTATTTT
>TRBD1|TRBV5-1|.|TRBJ2-3
CASSLDDRGAGTDTQYF
TGCGCCAGCAGCTTGGACGACAGGGGGGCTGGCACAGATACGCAGTATTTT
>TRBD1|TRBV28|.|TRBJ1-5
CASRPRDRDNQPQHF
TGTGCCAGCAGACCCCGGGACAGAGACAATCAGCCCCAGCATTTT
>TRBD1|TRBV4-2|.|TRBJ2-2
CASSHPDRAGSSGELFF
TGTGCCAGCAGCCACCCGGACAGGGCGGGTTCGAGCGGGGAGCTGTTTTTT
>.|TRBV28|.|TRBJ1-5
CASSSEGYSNQPQHF
TGTGCCAGCAGTTCTGAGGGATATAGCAATCAGCCCCAGCATTTT
>TRBD2|TRBV4-1|.|TRBJ2-3
CASSPLAGVSTDTQYF
TGCGCCAGCAGTCCATTAGCGGGGGTTAGCACAGATACGCAGTATTTT
>TRBD1|TRBV7-2|.|TRBJ2-3
CASSPGTASTDTQYF
TGTGCCAGCAGCCCCGGGACAGCGAGCACAGATACGCAGTATTTT
>TRBD1|TRBV27|.|TRBJ2-7
CASRPRDSYEQYF
TGTGCCAGCAGGCCCCGGGACAGCTACGAGCAGTACTTC
>.|TRBV2|.|TRBJ2-7
CASSEIVGTPYEQYF
TGTGCCAGCAGTGAGATTGTCGGGACACCCTACGAGCAGTACTTC
>TRBD1|TRBV4-2|.|TRBJ1-3
CASSHGTGVNTIYF
TGTGCCAGCAGCCATGGGACAGGGGTAAACACCATATATTTT
>TRBD1|TRBV7-9|.|TRBJ1-2
CASSLTGVDYGYTF
TGTGCCAGCAGCTTAACAGGGGTAGACTATGGCTACACCTTC
>.|TRBV25-1|.|TRBJ1-2
CASSEYGGNYGYTF
TGTGCCAGCAGTGAATACGGGGGGAACTATGGCTACACCTTC
>.|TRBV28|.|TRBJ1-2
CASSEANYGYTF
TGTGCCAGCAGTGAGGCTAACTATGGCTACACCTTC
>.|TRBV4-3|.|TRBJ1-2
CASSQDPPGGGYTF
TGCGCCAGCAGCCAAGATCCCCCCGGTGGTGGCTACACCTTC
>TRBD1|TRBV7-2|once|TRBJ1-4
CASSPRQGDGKFF
TGTGCCAGCAGCCCCAGACAGGGCGACGGAAAGTTTTTT
>.|TRBV4-1|.|TRBJ2-2
CASSQPGQNTGELFF
TGCGCCAGCAGCCAACCGGGACAAAACACCGGGGAGCTGTTTTTT
>.|TRBV9|.|TRBJ2-7
CASSEQGNEQYF
TGTGCCAGCAGCGAACAGGGTAACGAGCAGTACTTC
>.|TRBV10-3|.|TRBJ2-3
CAIGHSDTQYF
TGTGCCATCGGACACTCAGATACGCAGTATTTT
>.|TRBV6-5|.|TRBJ1-5
CASSYTQESNQPQHF
TGTGCCAGCAGTTACACCCAGGAAAGCAATCAGCCCCAGCATTTT
>.|TRBV15|once|TRBJ1-1
CATSSGGMNSGTEAFF
TGTGCCACCAGCAGTGGGGGGATGAATAGCGGGACTGAAGCTTTCTTT
>.|TRBV5-1|once|TRBJ1-1
CASSFGTTGRGTEAFF
TGCGCCAGCAGCTTCGGGACCACAGGGAGAGGCACTGAAGCTTTCTTT
>TRBD1|TRBV10-3|once|TRBJ2-2
CAISEGTGGRTGELFF
TGTGCCATCAGTGAAGGGACAGGGGGTCGCACCGGGGAGCTGTTTTTT
>TRBD2|TRBV5-1|.|TRBJ2-7
CASSPLSGGSTYEQYF
TGCGCCAGCAGCCCCCTTAGCGGGGGGTCCACCTACGAGCAGTACTTC
>TRBD1|TRBV5-1|.|TRBJ1-2
CASRAARQGNYGYTF
TGCGCCAGCAGGGCGGCCAGACAGGGTAACTATGGCTACACCTTC
>TRBD1|TRBV19|.|TRBJ1-6
CASSKQGFYNSPLHF
TGTGCCAGTAGTAAACAGGGGTTTTATAATTCACCCCTCCACTTT
>TRBD1|TRBV4-3|.|TRBJ2-6
CASSQDPVQGSFSGANVLTF
TGCGCCAGCAGCCAAGATCCGGTACAGGGGAGTTTCTCTGGGGCCAACGTCCTGACTTTC
>.|TRBV6-5|.|TRBJ2-1
CASSYGTRNEQFF
TGTGCCAGCAGTTACGGCACTAGGAATGAGCAGTTCTTC
>.|TRBV6-2/TRBV6-3|once|TRBJ2-2
CASSYETNVDFNTGELFF
TGTGCCAGCAGTTATGAGACAAACGTTGATTTCAACACCGGGGAGCTGTTTTTT
>TRBD1|TRBV25-1|.|TRBJ1-3
CAPDPLGQGPGNTIYF
TGTGCCCCCGATCCACTGGGACAGGGACCGGGAAACACCATATATTTT
>TRBD2|TRBV7-2|.|TRBJ2-1
CASSLPRLAGDNEQFF
TGTGCCAGCAGCTTACCCCGACTAGCGGGGGACAATGAGCAGTTCTTC
>.|TRBV10-3|.|TRBJ2-7
CAISAGTRTYEQYF
TGTGCCATCAGCGCCGGGACACGCACCTACGAGCAGTACTTC
>.|TRBV7-3|once|TRBJ1-2
CASSLRGSQNYGYTF
TGTGCCAGCAGCTTAAGAGGGTCCCAGAACTATGGCTACACCTTC
>.|TRBV12-3/TRBV12-4|.|TRBJ2-2
CASSRGPGELFF
TGTGCCAGCAGTCGGGGTCCCGGGGAGCTGTTTTTT
>TRBD1|TRBV11-2|.|TRBJ2-7
CASSAPRQGRYEQYF
TGTGCCAGCAGCGCCCCCCGACAGGGGAGGTACGAGCAGTACTTC
>TRBD2|TRBV12-3/TRBV12-4|.|TRBJ2-1
CASSGGGTEQFF
TGTGCCAGCAGTGGCGGGGGGACTGAGCAGTTCTTC
>TRBD1|TRBV5-1|.|TRBJ2-2
CASSLGQGLNTGELFF
TGCGCCAGCAGCCTAGGACAGGGGCTGAACACCGGGGAGCTGTTTTTT
>.|TRBV7-8|few|TRBJ2-1
CATASRRNEQFF
TGTGCCACGGCTAGCCGCCGCAATGAGCAGTTCTTC
>TRBD1|TRBV5-4|.|TRBJ1-6
CASSMGTGPLHF
TGTGCCAGCAGCATGGGGACAGGCCCCCTCCACTTT
>.|TRBV7-2|.|TRBJ1-1
CASSLFRGGNTEAFF
TGTGCCAGCAGCTTATTCCGCGGGGGGAACACTGAAGCTTTCTTT
>TRBD2|TRBV28|once|TRBJ2-7
CASRSGTSGGYEQYF
TGTGCCAGCAGGTCCGGGACTAGCGGGGGCTACGAGCAGTACTTC
>.|TRBV19|.|TRBJ2-2
CASLLSGNTGELFF
TGTGCCAGTCTTTTAAGCGGGAACACCGGGGAGCTGTTTTTT
>.|TRBV20-1|.|TRBJ2-2
CSASIGSNTGELFF
TGCAGTGCTAGTATCGGGTCGAACACCGGGGAGCTGTTTTTT
>TRBD1|TRBV7-9|.|TRBJ1-1
CASSFQGAGTEAFF
TGTGCCAGCAGCTTCCAGGGGGCTGGCACTGAAGCTTTCTTT
>.|TRBV10-3|.|TRBJ1-1
CAISETENTEAFF
TGTGCCATCAGTGAGACAGAGAACACTGAAGCTTTCTTT
>TRBD1|TRBV2|.|TRBJ1-1
CASELTGVGTEAFF
TGTGCCAGCGAACTTACAGGGGTCGGGACTGAAGCTTTCTTT
>.|TRBV6-5|.|TRBJ1-6
CASSLGNYNSPLHF
TGTGCCAGCAGTCTCGGGAACTATAATTCACCCCTCCACTTT
>TRBD1|TRBV9|.|TRBJ2-5
CASSGQGKTQYF
TGTGCCAGCAGCGGACAGGGAAAGACCCAGTACTTC
>.|TRBV4-1|.|TRBJ2-3
CASSQVAAPDTQYF
TGCGCCAGCAGCCAAGTAGCGGCCCCAGATACGCAGTATTTT
>.|TRBV7-9|few|TRBJ1-2
CASSPRGGLNYGYTF
TGTGCCAGCAGCCCCCGCGGGGGGCTTAACTATGGCTACACCTTC
>TRBD1|TRBV4-3|.|TRBJ2-5
CASSKTGGGETQYF
TGCGCCAGCAGTAAGACAGGGGGCGGTGAGACCCAGTACTTC
>.|TRBV6-5|.|TRBJ1-1
CASAGTTAAFF
TGTGCCAGCGCTGGTACGACTGCAGCTTTCTTT
>.|TRBV28|.|TRBJ1-1
CASILGGTEAFF
TGTGCCAGCATTCTTGGAGGGACTGAAGCTTTCTTT
>TRBD1|TRBV2|.|TRBJ1-4
CASGRQGNEKLFF
TGTGCCTCAGGTCGACAGGGGAATGAAAAACTGTTTTTT
>.|TRBV6-1|.|TRBJ1-3
CASSVDTPISGNTIYF
TGTGCCAGCAGTGTCGACACGCCGATCTCTGGAAACACCATATATTTT
>.|TRBV3-1/TRBV3-2|once|TRBJ2-1
CASSQGGGDEQFF
TGTGCCAGCAGCCAAGGGGGAGGAGATGAGCAGTTCTTC
>.|TRBV18|once|TRBJ1-1
CASSPSPAGVVAFF
TGTGCCAGCTCACCATCGCCGGCAGGGGTGGTAGCTTTCTTT
>.|TRBV27|.|TRBJ1-6
CASRSSGSYNSPLHF
TGTGCCAGCAGAAGCTCCGGCTCCTATAATTCACCCCTCCACTTT